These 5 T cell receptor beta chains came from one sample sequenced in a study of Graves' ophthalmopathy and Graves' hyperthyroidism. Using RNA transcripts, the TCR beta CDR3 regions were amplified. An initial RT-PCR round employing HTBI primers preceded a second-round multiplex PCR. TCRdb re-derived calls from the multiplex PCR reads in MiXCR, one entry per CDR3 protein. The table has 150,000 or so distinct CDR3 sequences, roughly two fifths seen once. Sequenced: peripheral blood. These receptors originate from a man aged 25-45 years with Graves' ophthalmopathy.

CDR3 DNA sequence: TGTGCCAGCAGTGCAGGAAATCGGTACACTGAAGCTTTCTTT. This sequence encodes CASSAGNRYTEAFF. This rearrangement joins TRBV6-1 to TRBJ1-1, with D hard to call. Looked up from germline, CDR1 is MNHNS and CDR2 is SASEGT. V lost 4 bases, J lost 3 bases, and 12 bases lay in between. The CDR3 is made up of 14 amino acids.

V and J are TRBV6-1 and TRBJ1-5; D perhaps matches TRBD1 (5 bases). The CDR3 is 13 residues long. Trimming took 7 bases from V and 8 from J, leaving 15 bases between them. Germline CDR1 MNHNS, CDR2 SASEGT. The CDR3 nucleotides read TGTGCCAGCACTCCCCGGGGCAAAGAGCCCCAGCATTTT. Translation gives CASTPRGKEPQHF.

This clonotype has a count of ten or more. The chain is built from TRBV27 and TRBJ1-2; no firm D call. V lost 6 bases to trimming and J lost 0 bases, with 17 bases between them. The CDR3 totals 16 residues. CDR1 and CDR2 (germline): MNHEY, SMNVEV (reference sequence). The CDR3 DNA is TGTGCCAGCAGAGGCTGGGCTGGGGAAGCTAACTATGGCTACACCTTC. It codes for CASRGWAGEANYGYTF.

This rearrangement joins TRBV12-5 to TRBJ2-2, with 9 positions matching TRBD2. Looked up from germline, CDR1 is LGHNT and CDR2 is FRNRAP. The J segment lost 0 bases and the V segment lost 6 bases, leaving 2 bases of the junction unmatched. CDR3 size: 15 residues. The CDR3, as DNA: TGTGCTAGTGGACCTAGCGGGACGAACACCGGGGAGCTGTTTTTT. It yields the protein CASGPSGTNTGELFF.

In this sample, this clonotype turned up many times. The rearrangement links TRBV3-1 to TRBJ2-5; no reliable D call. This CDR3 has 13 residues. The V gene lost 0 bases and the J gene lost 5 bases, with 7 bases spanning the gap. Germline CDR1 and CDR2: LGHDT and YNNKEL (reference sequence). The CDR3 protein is CASSQDRSETQYF. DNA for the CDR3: TGTGCCAGCAGCCAAGATAGGAGTGAGACCCAGTACTTC.